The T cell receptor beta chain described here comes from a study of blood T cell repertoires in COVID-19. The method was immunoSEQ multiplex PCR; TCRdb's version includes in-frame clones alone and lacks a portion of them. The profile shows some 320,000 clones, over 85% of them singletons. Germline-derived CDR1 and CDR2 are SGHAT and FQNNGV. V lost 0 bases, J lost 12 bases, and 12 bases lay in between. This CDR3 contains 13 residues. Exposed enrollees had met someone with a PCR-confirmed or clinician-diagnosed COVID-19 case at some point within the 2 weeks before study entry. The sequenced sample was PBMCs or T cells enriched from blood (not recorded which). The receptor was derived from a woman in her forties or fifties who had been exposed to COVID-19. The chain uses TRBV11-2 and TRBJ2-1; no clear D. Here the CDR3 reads CASSLDSLQTQFF. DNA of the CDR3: TGTGCCAGCAGCTTAGACTCCCTACAGACGCAGTTCTTC.